The clone carrying this TCR beta chain came up a few times. The data were taken from a study of human T cells and chemical hapten exposure. CDR3 length equals 16 residues. Germline V gene sequence: CDR1 SNHLY, CDR2 FYNNEI. V shed 7 bases, J shed 6 bases, and the junction held 12 bases outside the gene matches. Time point described: patch test 2, 6 weeks after DPC sensitization. The treatment was: therapeutic diphenylcyclopropenone sensitization with weekly scalp DPC. Authors' data handling: Per-sample TCR counts ranged from 23,224 to 690,600, median 95,638. TCRdb analysed the RACE reads with MiXCR anew, one entry per CDR3 protein. The V and J calls here are based on TCRdb, not the publication. The sample has approximately 350,000 distinct CDR3 sequences; around 6% are singletons.

The chain is built from TRBV2 and TRBJ1-2; TRBD1 matches at 12 bases. The receptor was derived from a woman between 18 and 30 years old with alopecia areata. Some clones in this sample may be carry-over from other donors' samples. The specimen was whole blood, collected in connection with sensitization to the hapten diphenylcyclopropenone (DPC). The DNA for the CDR3 is TGTGCCAGCAACCCGGGACAGGGGGCGGGAGAGGATGGCTACACCTTC. Protein: CASNPGQGAGEDGYTF.